One TCR beta chain is described in this entry. The method was immunoSEQ multiplex PCR; TCRdb's version includes in-frame clones alone and lacks a portion of them. The table has approximately 100,000 clones, about nine tenths seen once. The CDR3 loop spans 12 amino acids. Germline lookup yields CDR1 SEHNR and CDR2 FQNEAQ (reference sequence). Trimming removed 5 bases from V and 2 bases from J, with 4 bases in between. The data were taken from a study of T cell responses to AZD1222 COVID-19 vaccine. The specimen comprised peripheral blood, sampled on day 0 of AZD1222 vaccination. The chain carries TRBV7-9 and TRBJ2-1; D is unclear. The sequence was obtained from an adult in good health. CDR3 in amino acids: CASSGTYNEQFF. CDR3 DNA sequence: TGTGCCAGCAGCGGAACCTACAATGAGCAGTTCTTC.